This T cell receptor beta chain appears in the sequencing data of a study of cytomegalovirus exposure and HLA in healthy donors. Overall study: An early release of data contained some 80 million unique TCRs, which came from HLA-typed donors.

Points on this clone: What it recognizes is unknown.

With 60 Vbeta and 13 Jbeta primers, the PCR was carried out. Sequencing was performed with immunoSEQ multiplex PCR; in TCRdb, only in-frame clones are kept and a portion is missing. The sample yields about 130,000 clones, 80% seen once. Study observations and caveats: TCR beta V- and J-gene trimming, according to a later analysis, was linked to a missense DCLRE1C variant.

The source is a middle-aged man in good health and CMV-seronegative. Sequenced material: PBMCs.

CDR3 amino acids: CASSVSQGPGELFF. The CDR3 DNA is TGTGCCAGCAGCGTAAGTCAGGGGCCCGGGGAGCTGTTTTTT. The chain combines TRBV9 with TRBJ2-2; TRBD1 is a possible D gene (6 bases). The CDR3 is 14 amino acids. Trimming pared 1 base from V and 6 bases from J, leaving 10 bases between. Germline V gene data show CDR1 as SGDLS and CDR2 as YYNGEE.